The T cell receptor beta chain described here comes from a study of vaccination effects on CD4 cells after COVID-19. In the ViraFEST assay, antigen-specific CD4+ clonotypes were identified by expansion after peptide-pool stimulation. After around nine days in culture, the CD4+ T cells were isolated. Documented for the person is a PCR-confirmed SARS-CoV-2 infection occurring between March and December 2020. Approximately 2 million PBMC were seeded per well and grown in the presence of roughly 9.3 IU/ml IL-2 and about 10 ug/ml peptides. IL-2 medium was substituted for half the medium on days 3 and 7. Study-level findings and limits: After vaccination, at late timepoints, clones induced by infection and by vaccine contracted markedly.

CDR3 size: 13 residues. Trimming cost V 4 bases and J 7 bases; bases outside gene matches: 5. Germline CDR1 reads SGHRS; CDR2 reads YFSETQ. On this clone itself: Its specificity is not known.

Some clones are missing from TCRdb's copy, which holds only in-frame ones; the method was immunoSEQ multiplex PCR. This repertoire shows 21,000 or so clones, over 65% found once; its top ten account for around 35%. The sequencing used CD4+ T cells from PBMCs cultured with a peptide pool, collected before COVID-19 vaccination. The TCR sequence derives from a human donor who had a prior SARS-CoV-2 infection. The chain couples TRBV5-1 to TRBJ1-1, with 9 bases aligning to TRBD1. CDR3 DNA: TGCGCCAGCAGCGCTACAGGGGGCATTGAAGCTTTCTTT. Amino acids: CASSATGGIEAFF.